This TCR beta chain stems from a study of OX40 agonist ivuxolimab in advanced cancers. Study details: Participants averaged 60 years of age (range about 23 to 79) and were 75% to 90% male. Study-wide results and caveats: Relative to CD4+, CD8+ T cells held more expanded clones on average.

Concerning this clone: Its antigen is undetermined.

The data were produced by immunoSEQ multiplex PCR, yet TCRdb's version contains in-frame clones alone and is incomplete. The sample comprises roughly 40,000 clones, 82% of which are singletons, and approximately 23% rests with the top ten. This CDR3 contains 18 residues. Per the germline V gene, CDR1 is MRHNA and CDR2 is SNTAGT. V lost 0 bases to trimming and J lost 1 base; unmatched junction nucleotides: 8. The sequence derives from an adult with an advanced solid tumor such as melanoma, head and neck, liver or kidney cancer. The specimen comprised CD4+ or CD8+ T cells sorted from blood, sampled in a trial of the OX40 agonist ivuxolimab. This chain uses TRBV6-4 with TRBJ2-3, with 9 bases aligning to TRBD2. The chain's CDR3 is CASSDSVAGVEGTDTQYF. CDR3 bases: TGTGCCAGCAGTGACTCTGTAGCGGGGGTCGAGGGCACAGATACGCAGTATTTT.